The 19 T cell receptor beta chains below were found in one sample sequenced in a study of technical replicates of blood from several donors. Here immunoSEQ multiplex PCR was the method, and the copy in TCRdb shows in-frame clones only, minus some. The repertoire holds 74,000 or so clones, with under 95% as singletons. The sample comprised T cells isolated from PBMCs. The receptors stem from a human donor in good health.

This chain joins TRBV28 and TRBJ1-5, with 8 positions matching TRBD1. V trimming: 5 bases; J trimming: 5 bases; junction bases outside the gene matches: 8. The CDR3 has 15 amino acids. Germline V CDR1 and CDR2: MDHEN, SYDVKM. The CDR3 region has the DNA TGTGCCAGCAGTGTACCGGGACAGGTCCATCAGCCCCAGCATTTT. Amino acids: CASSVPGQVHQPQHF.

This rearrangement joins TRBV19 to TRBJ1-1; 8 nucleotides agree with TRBD1. There are 16 residues in the CDR3. J lost 4 bases, V lost 3 bases, and 10 bases had no gene match. Germline CDR1 is LNHDA and CDR2 is SQIVND (reference sequence). In DNA, the CDR3 is TGTGCCAGTAGTATGGCCTACATAGGACAGGGCACTGAAGCTTTCTTT. Residues: CASSMAYIGQGTEAFF.

The genes are TRBV27 and TRBJ2-7; TRBD2 agrees at 8 bases. The ends lost 1 base at V and 6 bases at J; junction bases unmatched: 8. Germline V CDR1 and CDR2: MNHEY, SMNVEV (reference sequence). This CDR3 is 15 amino acids long. The CDR3 spells CASSLLVAGGAEQYF. CDR3 nucleotide sequence: TGTGCCAGCAGTTTATTGGTCGCGGGGGGAGCCGAGCAGTACTTC.

The V and J genes are TRBV9 and TRBJ1-2; the D is unclear. The CDR3 has 15 residues. Looked up from germline, CDR1 is SGDLS and CDR2 is YYNGEE. Trimming removed 0 bases at V and 6 bases at J, with 15 bases between. CDR3 residues: CASSVGGLGGDGYTF. CDR3 DNA: TGTGCCAGCAGCGTAGGTGGACTCGGTGGCGATGGCTACACCTTC.

The J gene is TRBJ1-3, the V gene TRBV5-4; 7 nucleotides align to TRBD1. In germline, CDR1 is SGHNT, CDR2 YYREEE (reference sequence). J lost 4 bases, V lost 9 bases, and 7 bases had no gene match. This CDR3 has 13 residues. The CDR3, as DNA: TGTGCCACCGACGACAGGGCCGGAAACACCATATATTTT. Its protein product is CATDDRAGNTIYF.

The chain has TRBV5-1 and TRBJ1-2; D gene uncertain. The germline V gene encodes CDR1 SGHRS and CDR2 YFSETQ. Between the trimmed V and J ends, which lost 0 bases and 6 bases, there was a span of 15 bases. The CDR3 sequence is 15 residues long. CDR3 region: CASSLEGRPGDGYTF. CDR3 sequence (DNA): TGCGCCAGCAGCTTGGAGGGCAGGCCGGGAGATGGCTACACCTTC.

V and J are TRBV5-1 and TRBJ2-1; D possibly corresponds to TRBD2 (6 bases). This CDR3 spans 16 amino acids. The ends were cut back, 4 bases at V and 2 bases at J, with 16 bases in the middle. The germline CDR1 and CDR2 sequences are SGHRS and YFSETQ. CDR3 bases: TGCGCCAGCAGCAAAACCGCGGGGCCAGCCTACAATGAGCAGTTCTTC. It codes for CASSKTAGPAYNEQFF. Using reference TRBV5-1 and TRBJ2-1 for the parts outside the CDR3, the full variable domain is KAGVTQTPRYLIKTRGQQVTLSCSPISGHRSVSWYQQTPGQGLQFLFEYFSETQRNKGNFPGRFSGRQFSNSRSEMNVSTLELGDSALYLCASSKTAGPAYNEQFFGPGTRLTVL.

The genes are TRBV2 and TRBJ2-7; 9 bases fit TRBD2. The CDR3 covers 15 residues. The germline CDR1 and CDR2 sequences are SNHLY and FYNNEI. The J segment lost 4 bases and the V segment lost 3 bases, leaving 7 bases of the junction unmatched. The CDR3 is CASSDGGSGGYEQYF. In nucleotides, the CDR3 is TGTGCCAGCAGTGACGGGGGTAGCGGGGGATACGAGCAGTACTTC.

This clone has only one observation. The chain couples TRBV7-9 to TRBJ2-2; 9 bases are shared with TRBD1. Germline trimming cut 4 bases from V and 2 bases from J; bases unmatched to any gene: 11. The CDR3 loop spans 18 amino acids. Germline CDR1 SEHNR, CDR2 FQNEAQ (reference sequence). CDR3 sequence: CASSWLTGDRENTGELFF. The DNA for the CDR3 is TGTGCCAGCAGCTGGCTGACTGGGGACAGGGAAAACACCGGGGAGCTGTTTTTT.

The chain has TRBV4-2 and TRBJ2-3; 13 nucleotides align to TRBD2. The trim removed 0 bases at V and 2 bases at J, leaving 11 bases unmatched. The CDR3 sequence is 20 residues long. CDR1 and CDR2 from the germline V gene are LGHNA and YNFKEQ. The CDR3: CASSQDYTSGGAGDTDTQYF. The CDR3 DNA is TGTGCCAGCAGCCAAGATTATACTAGCGGGGGGGCCGGGGACACAGATACGCAGTATTTT.

V usage is TRBV13 and J usage is TRBJ2-4, with 8 bases identical to TRBD1. Germline V gene lookup returns CDR1 PRHDT and CDR2 FYEKMQ (reference sequence). Trimming at V came to 1 base and at J to 9 bases, leaving 14 bases not matched to a gene. This CDR3 has 17 residues. The CDR3 is CASSLDGRGRVMIIQYF. As DNA, the CDR3 is TGTGCCAGCAGCTTAGACGGCAGGGGGCGCGTTATGATCATTCAGTACTTC.

This clone was detected once. The rearrangement joins TRBV28 to TRBJ2-1, with D tentatively TRBD2 (6 bases). Germline lookup yields CDR1 MDHEN and CDR2 SYDVKM. CDR3 size: 13 residues. V was cut by 8 bases and J by 2 bases, with 10 bases left in between. CDR3 region: CASVRDTYNEQFF. As DNA, the CDR3 is TGTGCCAGCGTGCGGGATACCTACAATGAGCAGTTCTTC.

This rearrangement joins TRBV28 to TRBJ1-5; the D gene is possibly TRBD1 (5 bases). The V end was cut by 2 bases, the J end by 3 bases, with 14 bases between. Germline assignment: CDR1 MDHEN and CDR2 SYDVKM. This CDR3 contains 16 residues. CDR3 residues: CASSLLSRAHNQPQHF. Written as DNA, the CDR3 is TGTGCCAGCAGTTTACTTAGCAGGGCACACAATCAGCCCCAGCATTTT. Variable domain in full (rest from reference TRBV28 and TRBJ1-5): DVKVTQSSRYLVKRTGEKVFLECVQDMDHENMFWYRQDPGLGLRLIYFSYDVKMKEKGDIPEGYSVSREKKERFSLILESASTNQTSMYLCASSLLSRAHNQPQHFGDGTRLSIL.

This chain links TRBV10-1 with TRBJ2-3; D gene ambiguous. With 5 bases removed from V and 4 bases from J, the gap between germline ends came to 22 bases. From germline, CDR1 is WNHNN and CDR2 SYGVQD (reference sequence). The CDR3 sequence is 17 residues long. CDR3 loop: CASSSGRRGPAADTQYF. The CDR3 DNA is TGCGCCAGCAGTAGTGGCCGGCGTGGGCCCGCCGCAGATACGCAGTATTTT.

This clone showed up just a few times. Here the CDR3 DNA reads TGTGCCAGCAGCCAAGACAGCAGACAAATGAACACTGAAGCTTTCTTT. Translated: CASSQDSRQMNTEAFF. V gene TRBV4-2 combines with J gene TRBJ1-1; no definite D call. The V end was cut by 0 bases, the J end by 0 bases, with 11 bases between. Germline V gene data show CDR1 as LGHNA and CDR2 as YNFKEQ. CDR3 length: 16 residues.

V is TRBV29-1 and J is TRBJ2-7, with D possibly TRBD1 on 6 matching bases. The CDR3 sequence is 13 residues long. Germline values: CDR1 SQVTM, CDR2 ANQGSEA. V was cut by 6 bases and J by 5 bases, with 17 bases left in between. CDR3 amino acids: CSVGAPQTDEQYF. CDR3 coding DNA: TGCAGCGTGGGGGCCCCTCAGACCGACGAGCAGTACTTC.

The V call is TRBV29-1, the J call TRBJ1-1, with D maybe TRBD1 (5 bases). The V and J ends lost 7 bases and 3 bases respectively, with 15 bases between them. This CDR3 comprises 13 residues. Looked up from germline, CDR1 is SQVTM and CDR2 is ANQGSEA. The CDR3 coding sequence is TGCAGCGGTATGCCCCCGGGGGACACTGAAGCTTTCTTT. As protein: CSGMPPGDTEAFF.

The chain recombines TRBV5-1 with TRBJ2-7, with a tentative D call TRBD2 (6 bases). V gave up 3 bases and J gave up 5 bases, with 21 bases separating them. Germline V gives CDR1 SGHRS, CDR2 YFSETQ. This CDR3 spans 16 amino acids. Written as DNA, the CDR3 is TGCGCCAGCAGCTCACAATTTCAGGGAGCGGGCCACGAGCAGTACTTC. Its translation: CASSSQFQGAGHEQYF.

The chain combines TRBV5-1 with TRBJ2-3, with 7 bases identical to TRBD2. CDR3 size: 17 residues. Per the germline V gene, CDR1 is SGHRS and CDR2 is YFSETQ. Trimming cost V 5 bases and J 2 bases; bases outside gene matches: 14. DNA of the CDR3: TGCGCCAGCAGGGCGGGTGTAATAGCGGGTCCCACAGATACGCAGTATTTT. This translates into CASRAGVIAGPTDTQYF.